The 3 T cell receptor beta chains presented below share a single source sample, sequenced in a study of shared clonotypes between healthy human individuals. Clones were sequenced by immunoSEQ multiplex PCR, and TCRdb holds only the in-frame ones, with some missing. The sample consists of roughly 1.4 million clones, approximately 98.5% of them appearing once. Sequenced: naive CD4+ T cells sorted from blood. The subset is: CD45RA+ positively selected. The receptor set was obtained from a man aged 25 to 40 in good health.

This rearrangement joins TRBV27 to TRBJ2-1, with D unclear. Germline V gives CDR1 MNHEY, CDR2 SMNVEV (reference sequence). Trimming stripped 2 bases from V and 0 bases from J, with 14 bases between. The CDR3 has 17 residues. The CDR3 spells CASSLNTRRGSYNEQFF. Written as DNA, the CDR3 is TGTGCCAGCAGTTTAAACACAAGGAGAGGCTCCTACAATGAGCAGTTCTTC.

The chain is built from TRBV4-2 and TRBJ1-3; the match to TRBD1 covers 7 bases. V shed 1 base, J shed 4 bases, and the junction held 13 bases outside the gene matches. CDR3 length equals 18 residues. CDR1 is LGHNA and CDR2 is YNFKEQ in the germline V gene. CDR3 sequence: CASSQGLGGAGEGNTIYF. In DNA, the CDR3 is TGTGCCAGCAGCCAAGGATTAGGGGGCGCGGGGGAAGGAAACACCATATATTTT.

The rearrangement links TRBV25-1 to TRBJ2-4; weak D call: TRBD2 (6 bases). The CDR3 spans 12 residues. Trimming removed 7 bases from V and 9 bases from J, with 13 bases in between. Germline V gene sequence: CDR1 MGHDK, CDR2 SYGVNS. CDR3 sequence reads: CASNAPAGIQYF. CDR3 coding DNA: TGTGCCAGCAATGCACCAGCGGGCATTCAGTACTTC.